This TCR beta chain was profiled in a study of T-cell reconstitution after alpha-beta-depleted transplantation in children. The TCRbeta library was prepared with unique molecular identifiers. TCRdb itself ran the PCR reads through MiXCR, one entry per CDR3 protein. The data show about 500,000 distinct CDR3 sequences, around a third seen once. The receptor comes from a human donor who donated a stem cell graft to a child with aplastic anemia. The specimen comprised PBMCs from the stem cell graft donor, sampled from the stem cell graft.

CDR3 sequence (DNA): TGTGCCAGCTCCAAGAGAGGGAGGAACACTGAAGCTTTCTTT. Encoded protein: CASSKRGRNTEAFF. This chain connects TRBV18 to TRBJ1-1; D is undetermined. V was trimmed by 6 bases and J by 1 base, leaving 12 bases between them. Looked up from germline, CDR1 is KGHSH and CDR2 is LQKENI. The CDR3 spans 14 residues.